Shown below are 31 T cell receptor beta chains from a single sample sequenced in a study of siplizumab effects on memory and regulatory T cells (dated by TCRdb to between 2018 and 2021). Libraries were prepared through the immunoSEQ multiplex PCR assay. In TCRdb, the immuneACCESS table is reduced to in-frame sequences with V and J assigned. These tables do not hold every clone; where another copy was compared, an unresolved V gene accounts for under half, and the others remain unexplained. Recorded for this sample are approximately 94,000 clones; roughly 96% of them occurred a single time. The ten largest clones take up around 0.031% of the sample. The sample consisted of naive CD4+ T cells sorted from blood. Read against the paper, the sample's cell subset or site label means: unstimulated naive T cells. These receptors originate from a human donor in good health.

Of note for this clone: The same CDR3 arises from other DNA sequences in this sample as well. J is TRBJ2-5 and V is TRBV7-3; no firm D call. Trimming pared 2 bases from V and 2 bases from J, leaving 6 bases between. The CDR3 is 13 residues long. The germline V gene encodes CDR1 SGHTA and CDR2 FQGTGA. The CDR3 DNA is TGTGCCAGCAGCTTATCCAGACAAGAGACCCAGTACTTC. This gives the protein CASSLSRQETQYF. Supplemented by reference TRBV7-3 and TRBJ2-5, the full variable domain reads GAGVSQTPSNKVTEKGKYVELRCDPISGHTALYWYRQSLGQGPEFLIYFQGTGAADDSGLPNDRFFAVRPEGSVSTLKIQRTERGDSAVYLCASSLSRQETQYFGPGTRLLVL.

The chain combines TRBV12-5 with TRBJ1-6; 7 bases fit TRBD1. The J segment lost 8 bases and the V segment lost 1 base, leaving 5 bases of the junction unmatched. Germline loops: CDR1 LGHNT, CDR2 FRNRAP. The CDR3 has 15 residues. As DNA, the CDR3 is TGTGCTAGTGGTTTGGGGGGGACAGTGGATTCACCCCTCCACTTT. Its protein product is CASGLGGTVDSPLHF.

CDR3 loop: CASSQVLGLRGGNTIYF. The CDR3 DNA is TGTGCCAGCAGCCAAGTTCTTGGACTCCGTGGAGGAAACACCATATATTTT. V and J are TRBV14 and TRBJ1-3; D is ambiguous. The CDR3 sequence is 17 residues long. Germline V lookup: CDR1 SGHDN, CDR2 FVKESK. Trimming removed 1 base at V and 4 bases at J, with 17 bases between.

The CDR3 DNA reads as TGTGCCAGCGGAATTAGTGTGAACACTGAAGCTTTCTTT. Translated, it gives CASGISVNTEAFF. The rearrangement joins TRBV7-2 to TRBJ1-1; D ambiguous. Germline values: CDR1 SGHTA, CDR2 FQGNSA. V lost 8 bases and J lost 0, with 10 bases in between. CDR3 length: 13 amino acids.

V and J are TRBV6-1 and TRBJ1-5; TRBD1 is a possible D gene (5 bases). The length of the CDR3 is 14 residues. V was cut by 8 bases and J by 0 bases, with 11 bases left in between. Germline V CDR1 and CDR2: MNHNS, SASEGT. CDR3 in DNA: TGTGCCAGCCGTAGGACAAATAGCAATCAGCCCCAGCATTTT. Protein: CASRRTNSNQPQHF.

This chain connects TRBV7-9 to TRBJ1-2, with unresolved D. Trimming took 6 bases from V and 1 from J, leaving 6 bases between them. The CDR3 extends over 12 amino acids. The V gene's germline CDR1 is SEHNR and CDR2 FQNEAQ (reference sequence). For the CDR3, the DNA is TGTGCCAGCAGTCCGGATAACTATGGCTACACCTTC. This codes for CASSPDNYGYTF.

This sequence joins TRBV14 and TRBJ2-7; weak D call: TRBD1 (5 bases). The V gene's germline CDR1 is SGHDN and CDR2 FVKESK. The V gene lost 4 bases and the J gene lost 2 bases, with 15 bases spanning the gap. The CDR3 consists of 15 residues. DNA for the CDR3: TGTGCCAGCAGCCCGGCAGGGAAGTTGGCCTACGAGCAGTACTTC. Protein product: CASSPAGKLAYEQYF.

The rearrangement links TRBV7-6 to TRBJ1-1, with 9 bases matching TRBD1. The germline CDR1 and CDR2 sequences are SGHVS and FNYEAQ. Losses at the gene ends were 5 bases for V and 7 bases for J; bases not matched to a gene: 5. The CDR3 contains 13 residues. CDR3 sequence: CASSIMGQGEAFF. CDR3 coding DNA: TGTGCCAGCAGCATAATGGGACAGGGTGAAGCTTTCTTT.

V usage is TRBV5-4 and J usage is TRBJ1-2, with D possibly being TRBD1 (5 bases). CDR3 length: 13 amino acids. The V end lost 3 bases, the J end lost 1 base, and 7 bases lay between the germline ends. CDR1 is SGHNT, CDR2 YYREEE, per germline (reference sequence). The CDR3 sequence: CASSSDSNYGYTF. CDR3 in DNA: TGTGCCAGCAGCTCCGACAGTAACTATGGCTACACCTTC.

The V gene is TRBV10-3, the J gene TRBJ2-5, with D hard to call. CDR1 ENHRY and CDR2 SYGVKD come from the germline V gene. The V end was cut by 1 base, the J end by 5 bases, with 8 bases between. The CDR3 sequence is 13 residues long. CDR3 DNA sequence: TGTGCCATCAGTGAGTTTTTGGGGGAGACCCAGTACTTC. This encodes CAISEFLGETQYF.

The CDR3 here is CSAGRPVEQYF. Written as DNA, the CDR3 is TGCAGTGCTGGCCGGCCCGTCGAGCAGTACTTC. This chain connects TRBV20-1 to TRBJ2-7; D is unresolved. CDR1 is DFQATT and CDR2 is SNEGSKA in the germline V gene (reference sequence). The CDR3 spans 11 residues. Trimming pared 5 bases from V and 6 bases from J, leaving 11 bases between.

The chain is built from TRBV7-9 and TRBJ1-6; D is perhaps TRBD1 (5 bases). V dropped 1 base and J dropped 6 bases, with 10 bases sitting between them. This CDR3 region has 15 residues. Per the germline V gene, CDR1 is SEHNR and CDR2 is FQNEAQ (reference sequence). CDR3 sequence: CASSLEPQGNSPLHF. The CDR3 coding sequence is TGTGCCAGCAGCTTAGAGCCTCAGGGTAATTCACCCCTCCACTTT.

V usage is TRBV28 and J usage is TRBJ1-2; D gene unclear. Between the trimmed V and J ends, which lost 3 bases and 2 bases, there was a span of 7 bases. The germline CDR1 and CDR2 sequences are MDHEN and SYDVKM. The CDR3 loop spans 13 amino acids. The CDR3, as DNA: TGTGCCAGCAGTTTTGGCAGAAACTATGGCTACACCTTC. It is translated as CASSFGRNYGYTF.

The rearrangement links TRBV19 to TRBJ1-2; TRBD1 might be the D (6 bases). Germline loops: CDR1 LNHDA, CDR2 SQIVND (reference sequence). With 7 bases removed from V and 1 base from J, the gap between germline ends came to 19 bases. CDR3 length: 16 amino acids. The CDR3 loop is CASTSLRDTLNYGYTF. CDR3 nucleotides: TGTGCCAGTACCTCCCTCCGGGACACCCTTAACTATGGCTACACCTTC.

CDR3 sequence reads: CASSLLQGGETQYF. CDR3 nucleotides: TGTGCCAGCAGTCTGCTTCAGGGGGGAGAGACCCAGTACTTC. V usage is TRBV27 and J usage is TRBJ2-5, with D perhaps matching TRBD1 (7 bases). Germline CDR1 reads MNHEY; CDR2 reads SMNVEV (reference sequence). Trimming took off 5 bases at V and 4 bases at J, with 14 bases between the two ends. This CDR3 contains 14 residues.

This clone was observed a single time. The V gene is TRBV5-6, the J gene TRBJ2-3; possibly TRBD1 for D (5 bases). Trimming pared 5 bases from V and 5 bases from J, leaving 9 bases between. CDR3 length: 12 residues. From germline, CDR1 is SGHDT and CDR2 YYEEEE. CDR3 nucleotide sequence: TGTGCCAGCAGTCTCAGGGTAGATACGCAGTATTTT. Its protein is CASSLRVDTQYF.

This clone showed up just once. V and J are TRBV14 and TRBJ2-3; TRBD2 matches 10 bases. CDR1 SGHDN and CDR2 FVKESK come from the germline V gene. This CDR3 is built from 15 residues. J was trimmed by 2 bases and V by 4 bases; bases with no gene match: 3. The CDR3 here is CASSPLAGHTDTQYF. Here the CDR3 DNA reads TGTGCCAGCAGCCCACTAGCGGGGCACACAGATACGCAGTATTTT.

Remarks on this clone: An end of the junction differs from the germline gene, which may be a read error. Other DNA sequences in this sample translate to the same CDR3. The gene calls are TRBV6-6 and TRBJ2-6, with D perhaps TRBD1 (5 bases). Germline V lookup: CDR1 MNHNY, CDR2 SVGAGI (reference sequence). This CDR3 has 16 amino acids. The DNA for the CDR3 is TGTGCCAGCAGAGTGGACATATCCTCTGGGGCTAACGTCCTGACTTTC. Its protein product is CASRVDISSGANVLTF.

V and J are TRBV4-3 and TRBJ2-7; 8 bases are shared with TRBD2. This CDR3 is built from 16 residues. The V gene end was trimmed by 3 bases and the J gene end by 2 bases; junction bases not matched to a gene: 9. Germline CDR1 LGHNA, CDR2 YSLEER. The CDR3 coding sequence is TGCGCCAGCAGCCAGCCCATAGCGGGGCGAGCCTACGAGCAGTACTTC. It codes for CASSQPIAGRAYEQYF.

The chain joins TRBV5-4 to TRBJ1-4; D unresolved. V lost 0 bases and J 3 bases, leaving 9 bases between the germline ends. Germline loops: CDR1 SGHNT, CDR2 YYREEE (reference sequence). There are 15 residues in the CDR3. The CDR3 region is CASSLDVAPNEKLFF. The CDR3 DNA reads TGTGCCAGCAGCTTGGATGTGGCCCCTAATGAAAAACTGTTTTTT. Variable domain in full (rest from reference TRBV5-4 and TRBJ1-4): ETGVTQSPTHLIKTRGQQVTLRCSSQSGHNTVSWYQQALGQGPQFIFQYYREEENGRGNFPPRFSGLQFPNYSSELNVNALELDDSALYLCASSLDVAPNEKLFFGSGTQLSVL.

This chain connects TRBV18 to TRBJ2-7; 7 bases line up with TRBD2. CDR1 KGHSH and CDR2 LQKENI come from the germline V gene. This CDR3 is 17 amino acids long. V lost 3 bases to trimming and J lost 2 bases; unmatched junction nucleotides: 13. The DNA of the CDR3 is TGTGCCAGCTCACCCCTTGGTGGGACGGGGGGAACCTACGAGCAGTACTTC. The encoded protein is CASSPLGGTGGTYEQYF.

V is TRBV28 and J is TRBJ1-2; tentatively, D is TRBD1 (5 bases). The CDR3 covers 13 residues. Trimming pared 3 bases from V and 3 bases from J, leaving 8 bases between. The V gene's germline CDR1 is MDHEN and CDR2 SYDVKM. CDR3 in amino acids: CASSFLTDYGYTF. CDR3 DNA sequence: TGTGCCAGCAGTTTCTTGACAGACTATGGCTACACCTTC.

The genes are TRBV6-5 and TRBJ2-3; the D gene is possibly TRBD2 (6 bases). Trimming removed 6 bases at V and 6 bases at J, with 13 bases between. The CDR3 has 13 residues. The V gene's germline CDR1 is MNHEY and CDR2 SVGAGI. Here the CDR3 DNA reads TGTGCCAGCAGAGGGCCACGGGGGGATACGCAGTATTTT. This codes for CASRGPRGDTQYF.

The rearrangement uses TRBV7-3 and TRBJ1-1, with TRBD1 matching over 7 bases. Looked up from germline, CDR1 is SGHTA and CDR2 is FQGTGA. V gave up 6 bases and J gave up 4 bases; unmatched junction bases: 11. This CDR3 comprises 15 residues. The CDR3 DNA follows: TGTGCCAGCAGTTTGACAGGGTGGGAGTCCACTGAAGCTTTCTTT. The encoded protein is CASSLTGWESTEAFF.

This clone appeared a single time. The chain joins TRBV6-6 to TRBJ1-2; D may be TRBD1 (5 bases). The CDR3 sequence is 15 residues long. The germline gives CDR1 MNHNY, CDR2 SVGAGI (reference sequence). V was trimmed by 0 bases and J by 5 bases, leaving 13 bases between them. The CDR3 nucleotides read TGTGCCAGCAGTTACTCGAAAGACAGTGTTTATGGCTACACCTTC. Protein: CASSYSKDSVYGYTF.

The rearrangement links TRBV11-2 to TRBJ1-2; a possible D gene is TRBD1 (5 bases). The germline CDR1 and CDR2 sequences are SGHAT and FQNNGV. The CDR3 has 13 amino acids. V lost 5 bases and J 3 bases, leaving 10 bases between the germline ends. The CDR3 loop is CASSETGDYGYTF. The CDR3, as DNA: TGTGCCAGCAGCGAGACGGGGGACTATGGCTACACCTTC. The variable domain in full, with the rest retrieved from reference TRBV11-2 and TRBJ1-2, is EAGVAQSPRYKIIEKRQSVAFWCNPISGHATLYWYQQILGQGPKLLIQFQNNGVVDDSQLPKDRFSAERLKGVDSTLKIQPAKLEDSAVYLCASSETGDYGYTFGSGTRLTVV.

This chain connects TRBV15 to TRBJ2-7; 8 nucleotides match TRBD2. The CDR3 is 14 residues long. The germline gives CDR1 LNHNV, CDR2 YYDKDF (reference sequence). V lost 3 bases and J lost 6; bases outside the gene matches: 7. In DNA, the CDR3 is TGTGCCACCAGCAGCAGCGGGGGTCTCTCCGAGCAGTACTTC. It specifies CATSSSGGLSEQYF.

CDR3 nucleotide sequence: TGTGCCAGCAGCCGAAGTAGGGATCCAGATACGCAGTATTTT. Amino acid sequence: CASSRSRDPDTQYF. The chain recombines TRBV6-5 with TRBJ2-3; D uncertain. The CDR3 runs 14 residues. V lost 6 bases and J 4 bases, leaving 14 bases between the germline ends. Germline values: CDR1 MNHEY, CDR2 SVGAGI.

The chain carries TRBV11-1 and TRBJ1-1, with D tentatively TRBD1 (6 bases). Deletions cut 5 bases from V and 0 bases from J, with 10 bases between. Germline CDR1 and CDR2: SGHAT and FQDESV (reference sequence). The CDR3 contains 14 residues. The CDR3 DNA reads TGTGCCAGCAGCCTCACAGGGTTGAACACTGAAGCTTTCTTT. Translation: CASSLTGLNTEAFF.

V usage is TRBV30 and J usage is TRBJ1-4, with D perhaps matching TRBD1 (6 bases). The V end was cut by 2 bases, the J end by 7 bases, with 14 bases between. The CDR3 runs 14 residues. CDR1 and CDR2 from the germline V gene are GTSNPN and SVGIG (reference sequence). CDR3 nucleotides: TGTGCCTGGAGTATCACTCCACAGGGTGAAAAACTGTTTTTT. This sequence encodes CAWSITPQGEKLFF.

This clone occurred a few times. The chain recombines TRBV10-1 with TRBJ1-4; the D is unclear. The CDR3 runs 13 residues. CDR1 WNHNN and CDR2 SYGVQD come from the germline V gene (reference sequence). Trimming removed 7 bases at V and 5 bases at J, with 11 bases between. CDR3 region: CASIDHRNEKLFF. CDR3 bases: TGCGCCAGCATCGATCATAGGAATGAAAAACTGTTTTTT.